This entry lists 25 T cell receptor beta chains sequenced from one sample in a study of Ad26.COV2.S vaccination and SARS-CoV-2 variants. Treatment meaning: approximately 18 received Ad26.COV2.S at low or high dose, single or two shots; 5 received placebo; per-sample allocation not given. Sampling was performed 63 days after the first vaccine or placebo injection. Assay: immunoSEQ multiplex PCR; the TCRdb copy retains only in-frame clones and omits some. The data show fewer than 400,000 clones, just over 85% seen once. This sample comprised peripheral blood, obtained in a trial of Ad26.COV2.S vaccine versus placebo. These receptors were taken from a person aged 18-65 years who received the Ad26.COV2.S COVID-19 vaccine or a placebo.

The chain links TRBV2 to TRBJ1-1, with D unresolved. CDR1 SNHLY and CDR2 FYNNEI come from the germline V gene. Trimming left V 11 bases short and J 1 base short, with 11 bases between. This CDR3 region has 12 residues. CDR3 nucleotides: TGTGCCGTCCGGGAGGCGAACACTGAAGCTTTCTTT. Amino acids: CAVREANTEAFF. The variable domain in full, completed from reference TRBV2 and TRBJ1-1, reads EPEVTQTPSHQVTQMGQEVILRCVPISNHLYFYWYRQILGQKVEFLVSFYNNEISEKSEIFDDQFSVERPDGSNFTLKIRSTKLEDSAMYFCAVREANTEAFFGQGTRLTVV.

This clone was found once. CDR3 residues: CASSHRGMNTGELFF. CDR3 DNA: TGTGCCAGCAGCCACCGGGGTATGAACACCGGGGAGCTGTTTTTT. The chain recombines TRBV3-1 (or the pseudogene TRBV3-2) with TRBJ2-2; perhaps TRBD2 as D (5 bases). Looked up from germline, CDR1 is LGHDT and CDR2 is YNNKEL (reference sequence). The V end was cut by 3 bases, the J end by 1 base, with 9 bases between. The CDR3 covers 15 residues.

The chain's CDR3 is CSARGNGYTF. The CDR3 region has the DNA TGCAGTGCTAGGGGGAATGGCTACACCTTC. V usage is TRBV20-1 and J usage is TRBJ1-2; D not certain. CDR1 is DFQATT, CDR2 SNEGSKA, per germline (reference sequence). Trimming pared 3 bases from V and 6 bases from J, leaving 5 bases between. This CDR3 region has 10 residues.

The chain employs TRBV25-1 and TRBJ1-1; D is unclear. The V end was cut by 1 base, the J end by 9 bases, with 12 bases between. This CDR3 contains 13 residues. The germline gives CDR1 MGHDK, CDR2 SYGVNS. The CDR3 nucleotides read TGTGCCAGCAGTGAATGGTCGAAGGGTAAAGCTTTCTTT. Residues: CASSEWSKGKAFF.

The chain employs TRBV5-1 and TRBJ2-3, with 8 bases matching TRBD2. The CDR3 spans 16 residues. V gave up 0 bases and J gave up 4 bases; unmatched junction bases: 7. Germline V CDR1 and CDR2: SGHRS, YFSETQ. The chain's CDR3 is CASSLDGLAVADTQYF. The DNA for the CDR3 is TGCGCCAGCAGCTTGGATGGACTAGCAGTAGCAGATACGCAGTATTTT.

V usage is TRBV5-4 and J usage is TRBJ1-2, with TRBD1 as a possible D gene (5 bases). V gave up 2 bases and J gave up 2 bases, with 16 bases separating them. CDR1 and CDR2 (germline): SGHNT, YYREEE (reference sequence). The CDR3 runs to 16 residues. CDR3 sequence: CASSFVAAGGNYGYTF. CDR3 nucleotides: TGTGCCAGCAGCTTTGTGGCCGCGGGGGGGAACTATGGCTACACCTTC.

This clone has a single count. The rearrangement joins TRBV5-5 to TRBJ1-1; D is unresolved. The V gene's germline CDR1 is SGHKS and CDR2 YYEKEE (reference sequence). CDR3 length: 14 residues. The V end was cut by 4 bases, the J end by 3 bases, with 13 bases between. The CDR3 protein is CASSPKVQDTEAFF. CDR3 DNA: TGTGCCAGCAGCCCCAAGGTGCAGGACACTGAAGCTTTCTTT.

This clone has more than one count but fewer than ten. The J gene is TRBJ1-1, the V gene TRBV3-1 (or the pseudogene TRBV3-2); no clear D. CDR3 length equals 13 residues. Looked up from germline, CDR1 is LGHDT and CDR2 is YNNKEL (reference sequence). Trimming removed 3 bases from V and 1 base from J, with 6 bases in between. The CDR3 nucleotides are TGTGCCAGCAGCCATGGCAAGAACACTGAAGCTTTCTTT. The encoded protein is CASSHGKNTEAFF.

V usage is TRBV7-9 and J usage is TRBJ1-1, with D possibly matching TRBD1 (6 bases). V lost 5 bases to trimming and J lost 10 bases, with 20 bases between them. There are 14 residues in the CDR3. In germline, CDR1 is SEHNR, CDR2 FQNEAQ (reference sequence). CDR3 amino acids: CASSRGQIPEGAFF. CDR3 nucleotides: TGTGCCAGCAGCCGCGGACAGATCCCGGAGGGAGCTTTCTTT. The entire variable domain, with the rest obtained from reference TRBV7-9 and TRBJ1-1, is as follows: DTGVSQNPRHKITKRGQNVTFRCDPISEHNRLYWYRQTLGQGPEFLTYFQNEAQLEKSRLLSDRFSAERPKGSFSTLEIQRTEQGDSAMYLCASSRGQIPEGAFFGQGTRLTVV.

The chain recombines TRBV7-9 with TRBJ2-2; 7 bases are shared with TRBD1. The V segment lost 5 bases and the J segment 1 base; nucleotides outside the gene matches: 4. This CDR3 spans 15 amino acids. Germline CDR1 SEHNR, CDR2 FQNEAQ (reference sequence). CDR3 region: CASSPWDRNTGELFF. As DNA, the CDR3 is TGTGCCAGCAGCCCCTGGGACAGGAACACCGGGGAGCTGTTTTTT. Full variable domain (missing parts from reference TRBV7-9 and TRBJ2-2): DTGVSQNPRHKITKRGQNVTFRCDPISEHNRLYWYRQTLGQGPEFLTYFQNEAQLEKSRLLSDRFSAERPKGSFSTLEIQRTEQGDSAMYLCASSPWDRNTGELFFGEGSRLTVL.

The chain joins TRBV11-2 to TRBJ2-7; a weak D match, TRBD1 (5 bases). CDR3 size: 13 residues. The V and J ends lost 0 bases and 9 bases respectively, with 12 bases between them. Germline V CDR1 and CDR2: SGHAT, FQNNGV. CDR3 residues: CASSLEGQGGQYF. As DNA, the CDR3 is TGTGCCAGCAGCTTAGAAGGCCAGGGCGGGCAGTACTTC.

J is TRBJ2-5 and V is TRBV19; D call uncertain. Trimming pared 0 bases from V and 11 bases from J, leaving 7 bases between. Germline V gives CDR1 LNHDA, CDR2 SQIVND (reference sequence). This CDR3 is 11 amino acids long. For the CDR3, the DNA is TGTGCCAGTAGTATAGAAACACTACAGTACTTC. Its protein is CASSIETLQYF. The whole variable domain, filled in from reference TRBV19 and TRBJ2-5, reads DGGITQSPKYLFRKEGQNVTLSCEQNLNHDAMYWYRQDPGQGLRLIYYSQIVNDFQKGDIAEGYSVSREKKESFPLTVTSAQKNPTAFYLCASSIETLQYFGPGTRLLVL.

The chain recombines TRBV2 with TRBJ1-1; 8 nucleotides agree with TRBD1. The junction had 11 bases not matched to a gene; V was cut back by 6 bases and J by 2 bases. This CDR3 is built from 16 residues. Germline lookup yields CDR1 SNHLY and CDR2 FYNNEI. The CDR3: CASRRKSTGVNTEAFF. The CDR3 DNA is TGTGCCAGCAGACGAAAATCGACAGGGGTCAACACTGAAGCTTTCTTT.

V and J are TRBV11-3 and TRBJ2-3; D unresolved. Looked up from germline, CDR1 is SGHNT and CDR2 is YENEEA. Trimming took off 5 bases at V and 0 bases at J, with 15 bases between the two ends. There are 16 residues in the CDR3. Written as DNA, the CDR3 is TGTGCCAGCAGCCCAGGACCAGTTGGGAGCACAGATACGCAGTATTTT. Amino acids: CASSPGPVGSTDTQYF.

The chain has TRBV21-1 and TRBJ2-3; TRBD1, the table's D call, was not compared with the DNA. TRBV21-1 is termed a pseudogene. The CDR3 length is 17 residues. CDR3 region: CASSKNRVSEGGIAQYF. The CDR3 DNA reads TGTGCCAGCAGCAAAAACAGGGTTTCGGAAGGAGGTATAGCGCAGTATTTT.

The chain uses TRBV7-8 and TRBJ2-7; D possibly uses TRBD1 or TRBD2 (5 bases each). Germline assignment: CDR1 SGHVS and CDR2 FQNEAQ. The length of the CDR3 is 15 residues. V was cut by 2 bases and J by 0 bases, with 11 bases left in between. In DNA, the CDR3 is TGTGCCAGCAGCTTACGGGTAGGGACCTCCTACGAGCAGTACTTC. This encodes CASSLRVGTSYEQYF.

The chain links TRBV5-4 to TRBJ2-1; D is unresolved. Trimming cost V 2 bases and J 7 bases, with 19 bases left between them. Germline CDR1 reads SGHNT; CDR2 reads YYREEE (reference sequence). The CDR3 extends over 16 amino acids. The CDR3 loop is CASSFQTPEVGNEQFF. CDR3 coding DNA: TGTGCCAGCAGCTTCCAGACTCCCGAAGTTGGGAATGAGCAGTTCTTC.

The chain recombines TRBV7-2 with TRBJ1-5; D not resolved. CDR3 length equals 13 residues. Deletions cut 6 bases from V and 2 bases from J, with 8 bases between. Germline CDR1 SGHTA, CDR2 FQGNSA. The CDR3 loop is CASSIRGNQPQHF. DNA for the CDR3: TGTGCCAGCAGTATACGAGGCAATCAGCCCCAGCATTTT.

This chain joins TRBV4-3 and TRBJ1-4; a possible D gene is TRBD1 (6 bases). This CDR3 is built from 15 residues. The germline V gene encodes CDR1 LGHNA and CDR2 YSLEER. Trimming shortened V by 0 bases and J by 2 bases, and 7 bases separated the two germline ends. Written as DNA, the CDR3 is TGCGCCAGCAGCCAAGAAGGGGGTACTAATGAAAAACTGTTTTTT. This sequence encodes CASSQEGGTNEKLFF.

CDR3 DNA sequence: TGTGCCAGCAGCCCCGCCGGGACAGGGGGTGAAAAACTGTTTTTT. It encodes CASSPAGTGGEKLFF. The V call is TRBV9, the J call TRBJ1-4; TRBD1 aligns across 11 bases. V lost 4 bases to trimming and J lost 7 bases; unmatched junction nucleotides: 6. The CDR3 runs to 15 residues. Per germline, CDR1 SGDLS and CDR2 YYNGEE.

V gene TRBV14 combines with J gene TRBJ1-1, with D uncertain. Per germline, CDR1 SGHDN and CDR2 FVKESK. This CDR3 is 13 amino acids long. Trimming took off 2 bases at V and 5 bases at J, with 9 bases between the two ends. CDR3 nucleotide sequence: TGTGCCAGCAGCCAATCTTTGGGTACTGAAGCTTTCTTT. It is translated as CASSQSLGTEAFF. The full variable domain, rest sourced from reference TRBV14 and TRBJ1-1, is EAGVTQFPSHSVIEKGQTVTLRCDPISGHDNLYWYRRVMGKEIKFLLHFVKESKQDESGMPNNRFLAERTGGTYSTLKVQPAELEDSGVYFCASSQSLGTEAFFGQGTRLTVV.

V and J are TRBV5-1 and TRBJ2-7, with D tentatively TRBD1 or TRBD2 (6 bases each). The CDR3 has 15 amino acids. Trimming cost V 4 bases and J 7 bases, with 21 bases left between them. Per the germline V gene, CDR1 is SGHRS and CDR2 is YFSETQ. CDR3 in amino acids: CASSNGGGRYEEQYF. DNA of the CDR3: TGCGCCAGCAGCAATGGAGGGGGACGCTACGAAGAGCAGTACTTC.

This sequence joins TRBV11-1 and TRBJ2-7; D is undetermined. The CDR3 is 14 amino acids. Trimming pared 1 base from V and 3 bases from J, leaving 10 bases between. Germline values: CDR1 SGHAT, CDR2 FQDESV (reference sequence). CDR3 sequence: CASSLEQTSYEQYF. The DNA of the CDR3 is TGTGCCAGCAGCTTAGAGCAGACCAGCTACGAGCAGTACTTC.

The rearrangement uses TRBV19 and TRBJ2-5, with TRBD2 as a possible D gene (7 bases). The CDR3 sequence is 16 residues long. Germline assignment: CDR1 LNHDA and CDR2 SQIVND (reference sequence). Trimming left V 6 bases short and J 5 bases short, with 22 bases between. CDR3 region: CASRRGAHRAGETQYF. CDR3 coding DNA: TGTGCCAGTAGACGGGGGGCCCACAGGGCCGGGGAGACCCAGTACTTC.

This chain connects TRBV12-3 or TRBV12-4 to TRBJ2-3, with D perhaps matching TRBD1 (6 bases). The CDR3 spans 12 residues. V dropped 6 bases and J dropped 9 bases, with 13 bases sitting between them. The CDR3 bases are TGTGCCAGCAGCCAGACCCAGGGGACGCAGTATTTT. This sequence encodes CASSQTQGTQYF.